These 29 T cell receptor beta chains share one sample of origin, sequenced in a study of T cells after yellow fever vaccination. TCRdb ran MiXCR on the 5' RACE reads and lists one entry per CDR3 protein. The top ten hold 15% of the sample, which has some 600,000 distinct CDR3 sequences, 9% to 15% seen once. The sample was PBMCs, taken on the day of the yellow fever booster vaccination. Source of these receptors: a young man who received the YFV17D yellow fever vaccine.

In this sample, this clonotype turned up a few times. The V gene is TRBV11-2, the J gene TRBJ2-1; D not resolved. The CDR3 runs to 14 residues. Trimming left V 0 bases short and J 7 bases short, with 10 bases between. CDR1 SGHAT and CDR2 FQNNGV come from the germline V gene. The CDR3 nucleotides are TGTGCCAGCAGCTTAGATCATTGGTCGAATGAGCAGTTCTTC. Protein sequence: CASSLDHWSNEQFF.

The rearrangement links TRBV5-1 to TRBJ2-7; the match to TRBD1 covers 7 bases. This CDR3 is 16 amino acids long. V lost 0 bases, J lost 5 bases, and 11 bases stayed unmatched. The germline V gene encodes CDR1 SGHRS and CDR2 YFSETQ. The CDR3 bases are TGCGCCAGCAGCTTGGTAGAGGGGGCAGAGGAGGACGAGCAGTACTTC. This encodes CASSLVEGAEEDEQYF.

Turning to this clonotype: Germline is not matched at one junction end, which may reflect a read error. The V call is TRBV2, the J call TRBJ2-7; D possibly matches TRBD1 or TRBD2 (5 bases each). CDR1 and CDR2 (germline): SNHLY, FYNNEI. The CDR3 extends over 16 amino acids. The CDR3: CASSQVSPGSSYDQYF. The CDR3 DNA reads as TGTGCCAGCTCACAGGTATCCCCGGGGAGCTCCTACGATCAGTACTTC.

The chain uses TRBV4-3 and TRBJ1-2; 9 bases map to TRBD1. Losses at the gene ends were 3 bases for V and 4 bases for J; bases not matched to a gene: 6. Per the germline V gene, CDR1 is LGHNA and CDR2 is YSLEER. The CDR3 has 15 residues. The CDR3 loop is CASSHGQGIGYGYTF. CDR3 nucleotide sequence: TGCGCCAGCAGCCACGGACAGGGGATTGGCTATGGCTACACCTTC.

CDR3 sequence (DNA): TGTGCCAGCAGTGACCTCACCAGGGTCCAAGAGACCCAGTACTTC. Its translation: CASSDLTRVQETQYF. The rearrangement uses TRBV25-1 and TRBJ2-5; possibly TRBD1 for D (5 bases). Germline assignment: CDR1 MGHDK and CDR2 SYGVNS. V lost 3 bases and J lost 1, with 12 bases in between. There are 15 residues in the CDR3.

The table lists this clonotype with a few counts. V is TRBV12-3 or TRBV12-4 and J is TRBJ2-7, with D possibly TRBD2 on 5 matching bases. Trimming stripped 7 bases from V and 2 bases from J, with 12 bases between. CDR3 length equals 13 residues. Here the CDR3 reads CASTGPGTYEQYF. The DNA for the CDR3 is TGTGCCAGCACCGGCCCGGGGACCTACGAGCAGTACTTC.

CDR3 sequence: CASSVGAVANTGELFF. CDR3 nucleotide sequence: TGTGCCAGCAGCGTAGGGGCAGTAGCGAACACCGGGGAGCTGTTTTTT. The chain has TRBV9 and TRBJ2-2; no clear D gene. Germline CDR1 and CDR2: SGDLS and YYNGEE. The CDR3 extends over 16 amino acids. The germline V and J ends were trimmed by 0 bases and 0 bases, with 9 bases remaining between them.

This chain links TRBV5-4 with TRBJ2-5, with no clear D. This CDR3 is 12 amino acids long. The germline CDR1 and CDR2 sequences are SGHNT and YYREEE (reference sequence). Deletions cut 1 base from V and 3 bases from J, with 4 bases between. CDR3 sequence (DNA): TGTGCCAGCAGCTTGCAAGAAGAGACCCAGTACTTC. Its translation is CASSLQEETQYF. Supplemented by reference TRBV5-4 and TRBJ2-5, the full variable domain reads ETGVTQSPTHLIKTRGQQVTLRCSSQSGHNTVSWYQQALGQGPQFIFQYYREEENGRGNFPPRFSGLQFPNYSSELNVNALELDDSALYLCASSLQEETQYFGPGTRLLVL.

The V gene is TRBV20-1, the J gene TRBJ2-1, with TRBD1 as a possible D gene (6 bases). V lost 4 bases and J lost 6, with 13 bases in between. In germline, CDR1 is DFQATT, CDR2 SNEGSKA (reference sequence). The CDR3 has 13 residues. The CDR3 DNA sequence: TGCAGTGCTAACGGACAGATCATCAATGAGCAGTTCTTC. Translated, it gives CSANGQIINEQFF.

In this sample, this clonotype turned up a few times. V is TRBV11-2 and J is TRBJ1-1; D is uncertain. Germline lookup yields CDR1 SGHAT and CDR2 FQNNGV. Trimming stripped 5 bases from V and 3 bases from J, with 16 bases between. The CDR3 has 15 residues. CDR3 amino acids: CASSLRSPMYTEAFF. CDR3 coding DNA: TGTGCCAGCAGCCTGAGGTCTCCCATGTACACTGAAGCTTTCTTT.

The sample holds a few counts of this clonotype. The chain joins TRBV25-1 to TRBJ2-3, with D possibly called TRBD1 or TRBD2 (6 bases each). Germline CDR1 MGHDK, CDR2 SYGVNS. This CDR3 has 16 residues. Trimming took 7 bases from V and 2 from J, leaving 19 bases between them. The DNA of the CDR3 is TGTGCCAGCATGGGTCCTCCGGGGGCGATCACAGATACGCAGTATTTT. Translating it yields CASMGPPGAITDTQYF.

The chain carries TRBV15 and TRBJ2-5; D perhaps matches TRBD2 (6 bases). In germline, CDR1 is LNHNV, CDR2 YYDKDF (reference sequence). The CDR3 covers 16 residues. V lost 0 bases to trimming and J lost 3 bases, with 14 bases between them. The CDR3 here is CATSRDPTGVKETQYF. The CDR3 coding sequence is TGTGCCACCAGCAGAGATCCTACGGGAGTTAAAGAGACCCAGTACTTC.

This clonotype was seen a handful of times. The gene calls are TRBV10-2 and TRBJ2-7, with D perhaps matching TRBD1 (6 bases). The length of the CDR3 is 15 residues. Germline-derived CDR1 and CDR2 are WSHSY and SAAADI. V was cut by 3 bases and J by 3 bases, with 15 bases left in between. Written as DNA, the CDR3 is TGCGCCAGCAGTGATACCGGGACACCTCGCTACGAGCAGTACTTC. Its protein product is CASSDTGTPRYEQYF.

This clonotype has a handful of counts. The chain carries TRBV7-2 and TRBJ2-4; possible D gene TRBD1, 5 bases. V was shortened by 3 bases and J by 6 bases, with 15 bases between the two germline ends. CDR3 length: 15 amino acids. Per germline, CDR1 SGHTA and CDR2 FQGNSA. The CDR3 is CASSLVGPRRNIQYF. The CDR3 nucleotides are TGTGCCAGCAGCTTGGTGGGGCCCAGGAGAAACATTCAGTACTTC.

This clonotype came up many times. V is TRBV19 and J is TRBJ2-7; D gene unclear. The CDR3 consists of 11 residues. CDR1 and CDR2 (germline): LNHDA, SQIVND (reference sequence). V lost 7 bases, J lost 8 bases, and 12 bases lay in between. The DNA of the CDR3 is TGTGCCAGTACCTGGATGCAGAAGCAGTACTTC. It specifies CASTWMQKQYF.

This clonotype was seen a handful of times. J is TRBJ2-2 and V is TRBV5-1, with a weak D call TRBD2 (5 bases). The V end was cut by 2 bases, the J end by 6 bases, with 20 bases between. The CDR3 sequence is 17 residues long. In germline, CDR1 is SGHRS, CDR2 YFSETQ. DNA for the CDR3: TGCGCCAGCAGCTTAGGATGGGAGAAAGACACCGCCGGGGAGCTGTTTTTT. Residues: CASSLGWEKDTAGELFF.

The table lists this clonotype with a few counts. This chain joins TRBV27 and TRBJ1-1, with D tentatively TRBD1 (6 bases). The germline gives CDR1 MNHEY, CDR2 SMNVEV (reference sequence). V gave up 5 bases and J gave up 11 bases, with 18 bases separating them. The CDR3 extends over 13 amino acids. The CDR3 reads CASSPGTSWGAFF. Written as DNA, the CDR3 is TGTGCCAGCAGTCCAGGGACATCCTGGGGGGCTTTCTTT.

The V call is TRBV19, the J call TRBJ1-5; TRBD1 matches 9 bases. Losses at the gene ends were 7 bases for V and 7 bases for J; bases not matched to a gene: 8. This CDR3 has 14 residues. Germline lookup yields CDR1 LNHDA and CDR2 SQIVND (reference sequence). CDR3 bases: TGTGCCAGTACAGGGACAGGGAGGAGGCAGCCCCAGCATTTT. As protein: CASTGTGRRQPQHF.

V is TRBV13 and J is TRBJ2-7; 7 bases line up with TRBD1. The CDR3 runs to 15 residues. CDR1 PRHDT and CDR2 FYEKMQ come from the germline V gene (reference sequence). Trimming at V came to 1 base and at J to 6 bases, leaving 9 bases not matched to a gene. CDR3 region: CASSLVSASGGEQYF. CDR3 nucleotide sequence: TGTGCCAGCAGCTTAGTCTCAGCCTCAGGGGGCGAGCAGTACTTC.

Only a few counts were recorded for this clonotype. The chain recombines TRBV28 with TRBJ2-1, with D possibly being TRBD1 or TRBD2 (6 bases each). Germline loops: CDR1 MDHEN, CDR2 SYDVKM. The CDR3 totals 16 residues. The V end lost 2 bases, the J end lost 0 bases, and 11 bases lay between the germline ends. In nucleotides, the CDR3 is TGTGCCAGCAGTTTAATGGGGGGACACTCCTACAATGAGCAGTTCTTC. This sequence encodes CASSLMGGHSYNEQFF.

The gene calls are TRBV29-1 and TRBJ1-2; D is undetermined. CDR3 length equals 13 residues. Germline lookup yields CDR1 SQVTM and CDR2 ANQGSEA. Deletions cut 6 bases from V and 4 bases from J, with 15 bases between. CDR3 region: CSVVIWTAYGYTF. The CDR3 DNA reads as TGCAGCGTGGTTATTTGGACGGCCTATGGCTACACCTTC.

This sequence joins TRBV12-3 or TRBV12-4 and TRBJ2-7; TRBD2 aligns across 13 bases. The CDR3 is 15 amino acids. Trimming removed 5 bases from V and 6 bases from J; junction bases left unmatched: 7. The CDR3 nucleotides are TGTGCCAGCAGTCCGAGACTAGCGGGAGGTGCCGAGCAGTACTTC. This gives the protein CASSPRLAGGAEQYF.

The chain carries TRBV20-1 and TRBJ2-1, with D possibly matching TRBD1 (6 bases). The CDR3 has 16 residues. Trimming left V 5 bases short and J 7 bases short, with 24 bases between. Germline CDR1 is DFQATT and CDR2 is SNEGSKA (reference sequence). CDR3 in DNA: TGCAGTGCTCACGACCCAGGGGTAGGAACGAGGAATGAGCAGTTCTTC. This gives the protein CSAHDPGVGTRNEQFF.

This clonotype was counted between two and nine times. J is TRBJ2-1 and V is TRBV27; D is ambiguous. The CDR3 runs to 12 residues. With 8 bases removed from V and 9 bases from J, the gap between germline ends came to 14 bases. Per germline, CDR1 MNHEY and CDR2 SMNVEV (reference sequence). CDR3 nucleotides: TGTGCCAGCGGCTTGGGATGGGGTGAGCAGTTCTTC. Translation: CASGLGWGEQFF.

This clonotype was seen many times. The rearrangement links TRBV7-2 to TRBJ2-5; D is possibly TRBD1 or TRBD2 (5 bases each). Germline V gene lookup returns CDR1 SGHTA and CDR2 FQGNSA. CDR3 length: 16 residues. V shed 0 bases and J shed 5 bases, with 16 bases lying between them. The CDR3, as DNA: TGTGCCAGCAGCTTAGCGGGGCGGGTGGGAGTCGAGACCCAGTACTTC. Translating it yields CASSLAGRVGVETQYF.

This clonotype showed up many times. This sequence joins TRBV24-1 and TRBJ2-4; 7 positions agree with TRBD1. CDR1 and CDR2 (germline): KGHDR, SFDVKD. The CDR3 contains 15 residues. V was clipped by 5 bases and J by 2 bases; unmatched bases: 5. CDR3 DNA sequence: TGTGCCACCAGTGGAGACAGGGAAACCAAAAACATTCAGTACTTC. It translates to CATSGDRETKNIQYF.

The chain couples TRBV20-1 to TRBJ2-5; 9 nucleotides line up with TRBD2. The germline CDR1 and CDR2 sequences are DFQATT and SNEGSKA (reference sequence). The CDR3 is 16 residues long. V lost 2 bases and J lost 3; bases outside the gene matches: 10. The CDR3 reads CSARRTSAAVEETQYF. The CDR3 DNA reads as TGCAGTGCTAGACGGACTAGCGCGGCGGTAGAAGAGACCCAGTACTTC.

In this sample, this clonotype turned up a few times. The V gene is TRBV6-5, the J gene TRBJ2-1; 8 bases map to TRBD1. The CDR3 is 16 amino acids. V lost 6 bases and J lost 5; bases outside the gene matches: 12. Germline V lookup: CDR1 MNHEY, CDR2 SVGAGI. The CDR3 DNA reads as TGTGCCAGCAGCACCCCGGGACAGGCTGGGGACAATGAGCAGTTCTTC. It specifies CASSTPGQAGDNEQFF.

This clonotype was seen at least ten times. The genes are TRBV12-3 or TRBV12-4 and TRBJ1-1, with 9 bases aligning to TRBD1. The CDR3 consists of 13 residues. V trimming: 6 bases; J trimming: 7 bases; junction bases outside the gene matches: 6. This CDR3 reads CASSLGQGLEAFF. The CDR3 DNA sequence: TGTGCCAGCAGCCTGGGACAGGGCCTTGAAGCTTTCTTT.